The 32 T cell receptor beta chains presented below share a single source sample, sequenced in a study of cytomegalovirus exposure and HLA in healthy donors. The PCR used 60 Vbeta and 13 Jbeta primers. The assay was immunoSEQ multiplex PCR, and TCRdb's table has in-frame clones only and misses some. This table has 170,000 or so clones, around 84% appearing once. Sequencing input: PBMCs. The receptors were gathered from a man between 18 and 29 years old in good health and CMV-seronegative.

The rearrangement uses TRBV7-6 and TRBJ2-1; 16 bases align to TRBD2. Germline-derived CDR1 and CDR2 are SGHVS and FNYEAQ. Trimming at V came to 5 bases and at J to 7 bases, leaving 5 bases not matched to a gene. The CDR3 is 16 amino acids. This chain's CDR3 is CASSGPGLAGGNEQFF. CDR3 bases: TGTGCCAGCAGCGGGCCGGGACTAGCGGGAGGGAATGAGCAGTTCTTC. The entire variable domain, with the rest obtained from reference TRBV7-6 and TRBJ2-1, is as follows: GAGVSQSPRYKVTKRGQDVALRCDPISGHVSLYWYRQALGQGPEFLTYFNYEAQQDKSGLPNDRFSAERPEGSISTLTIQRTEQRDSAMYRCASSGPGLAGGNEQFFGPGTRLTVL.

This chain connects TRBV7-2 to TRBJ2-7, with TRBD2 matching 7 bases. The junction had 9 bases not matched to a gene; V was cut back by 3 bases and J by 7 bases. The length of the CDR3 is 14 residues. Germline CDR1 and CDR2: SGHTA and FQGNSA. The CDR3 spells CASSLEGGRGEQYF. CDR3 DNA: TGTGCCAGCAGCTTGGAGGGAGGGCGCGGGGAGCAGTACTTC. The full variable domain, its missing parts supplied by reference TRBV7-2 and TRBJ2-7, is GAGVSQSPSNKVTEKGKDVELRCDPISGHTALYWYRQSLGQGLEFLIYFQGNSAPDKSGLPSDRFSAERTGGSVSTLTIQRTQQEDSAVYLCASSLEGGRGEQYFGPGTRLTVT.

The rearrangement joins TRBV11-2 to TRBJ1-6; D gene unclear. Trimming removed 3 bases at V and 9 bases at J, with 9 bases between. This CDR3 contains 13 residues. Germline V gene sequence: CDR1 SGHAT, CDR2 FQNNGV. The CDR3 sequence: CASSLSESSPLHF. CDR3 coding DNA: TGTGCCAGCAGCTTGTCGGAGTCTTCACCCCTCCACTTT.

The chain uses TRBV6-5 and TRBJ2-5; D call uncertain. Germline CDR1 MNHEY, CDR2 SVGAGI. This CDR3 spans 15 amino acids. The V end lost 0 bases, the J end lost 3 bases, and 11 bases lay between the germline ends. CDR3 amino acids: CASSYSASAKETQYF. In nucleotides, the CDR3 is TGTGCCAGCAGTTACTCGGCCAGCGCGAAAGAGACCCAGTACTTC.

The rearrangement joins TRBV28 to TRBJ1-5; D is perhaps TRBD1 (6 bases). Trimming took 4 bases from V and 6 from J, leaving 16 bases between them. The CDR3 is 15 residues long. Germline V gene lookup returns CDR1 MDHEN and CDR2 SYDVKM. The CDR3 DNA reads as TGTGCCAGCAGTTCCCCATGGCGGGGGCGTCAGCCCCAGCATTTT. It encodes CASSSPWRGRQPQHF.

This clone was detected a few times. The gene calls are TRBV28 and TRBJ2-4; possibly TRBD1 for D (6 bases). The V and J ends lost 5 bases and 0 bases respectively, with 11 bases between them. Germline-derived CDR1 and CDR2 are MDHEN and SYDVKM. This CDR3 region has 15 residues. The CDR3: CASSVDSPAKNIQYF. CDR3 sequence (DNA): TGTGCCAGCAGTGTGGACAGTCCAGCCAAAAACATTCAGTACTTC.

Of note for this clone: A junction end diverges from the germline sequence, so it may reflect a read error. The rearrangement uses TRBV15 and TRBJ1-2, with 11 bases that match TRBD1. The germline CDR1 and CDR2 sequences are LNHNV and YYDKDF (reference sequence). This CDR3 is 15 amino acids long. The CDR3 nucleotides read TGTGCCACCAGCCGAGAGGGACAGGGGGGATTTAGCTACACCTTC. It translates to CATSREGQGGFSYTF.

This clone has a handful of counts. The gene calls are TRBV13 and TRBJ2-3; TRBD2 might be the D (5 bases). Germline-derived CDR1 and CDR2 are PRHDT and FYEKMQ (reference sequence). Trimming left V 0 bases short and J 3 bases short, with 16 bases between. This CDR3 has 17 residues. CDR3 sequence (DNA): TGTGCCAGCAGCTTAGGCACCGACCCCAGGAGGACAGATACGCAGTATTTT. Protein: CASSLGTDPRRTDTQYF.

The rearrangement joins TRBV1 to TRBJ2-5; TRBD2, the D gene given by the table, was not confirmed from the DNA. TRBV1 is assigned pseudogene status. This CDR3 spans 18 amino acids. DNA for the CDR3: TGCACCAGCAGCGAAGCCGGGACTAGCGGGGGGCCCCAAGAGACCCAGTACTTC. Protein: CTSSEAGTSGGPQETQYF.

The chain has TRBV25-1 and TRBJ1-2; D gene uncertain. V was clipped by 0 bases and J by 2 bases, with 7 bases between them. The CDR3 has 14 residues. Germline CDR1 reads MGHDK; CDR2 reads SYGVNS. The CDR3 coding sequence is TGTGCCAGCAGTGAATACAACACCAACTATGGCTACACCTTC. As protein: CASSEYNTNYGYTF.

The CDR3 region has the DNA TGTGCCAGCAGCCCGATAGCGGGAGGCCACGAGCAGTACTTC. Protein: CASSPIAGGHEQYF. The chain carries TRBV7-6 and TRBJ2-7; 10 bases align to TRBD2. CDR1 and CDR2 from the germline V gene are SGHVS and FNYEAQ. The CDR3 is 14 amino acids. V shed 5 bases and J 5 bases; nucleotides not matched to a gene: 6.

The chain carries TRBV15 and TRBJ2-5, with D unresolved. V was trimmed by 1 base and J by 2 bases, leaving 8 bases between them. The CDR3 sequence is 14 residues long. Germline V gives CDR1 LNHNV, CDR2 YYDKDF (reference sequence). Written as DNA, the CDR3 is TGTGCCACCAGCAGAGGAACAGTTCAAGAGACCCAGTACTTC. Translating it yields CATSRGTVQETQYF.

CDR3: CASSKRQGREDGDTQYF. Here the CDR3 DNA reads TGTGCCAGCAGCAAAAGACAGGGACGGGAAGATGGAGATACGCAGTATTTT. J is TRBJ2-3 and V is TRBV21-1; TRBD1, the D gene given by the table, was not confirmed from the DNA. TRBV21-1 is marked as a pseudogene. The CDR3 is 17 residues long.

The chain uses TRBV7-8 and TRBJ2-3; the match to TRBD2 covers 7 bases. The ends lost 5 bases at V and 4 bases at J; junction bases unmatched: 6. CDR1 is SGHVS and CDR2 is FQNEAQ in the germline V gene. The CDR3 runs to 14 residues. The CDR3 spells CASSAGLGPDTQYF. Here the CDR3 DNA reads TGTGCCAGCAGCGCCGGACTAGGACCAGATACGCAGTATTTT.

This clone was seen only a few times. The genes are TRBV5-1 and TRBJ2-1; 8 bases fit TRBD2. This CDR3 has 17 amino acids. Germline assignment: CDR1 SGHRS and CDR2 YFSETQ. J was trimmed by 5 bases and V by 4 bases; bases with no gene match: 14. The CDR3 DNA is TGCGCCAGCAGCCCTCGGGCTAGCGGGTACTTGGACAATGAGCAGTTCTTC. As protein: CASSPRASGYLDNEQFF. Based on the CDR3 plus reference TRBV5-1 and TRBJ2-1, the full variable domain is KAGVTQTPRYLIKTRGQQVTLSCSPISGHRSVSWYQQTPGQGLQFLFEYFSETQRNKGNFPGRFSGRQFSNSRSEMNVSTLELGDSALYLCASSPRASGYLDNEQFFGPGTRLTVL.

As concerns this clone: The same CDR3 also results from other DNA sequences found in this sample. V usage is TRBV5-1 and J usage is TRBJ2-1; D perhaps matches TRBD2 (6 bases). The CDR3 is made up of 14 amino acids. V was trimmed by 3 bases and J by 4 bases, leaving 11 bases between them. CDR1 SGHRS and CDR2 YFSETQ come from the germline V gene. The CDR3 sequence is CASSSAGGYNEQFF. CDR3 in DNA: TGCGCCAGCAGCTCGGCTGGGGGGTACAATGAGCAGTTCTTC.

This clone was detected once. The chain uses TRBV9 and TRBJ2-1; TRBD1 aligns across 9 bases. V was pared by 4 bases and J by 9 bases, with 5 bases of the junction left unmatched. The CDR3 contains 13 residues. Per germline, CDR1 SGDLS and CDR2 YYNGEE. The CDR3 loop is CASSQTGGREQFF. CDR3 in DNA: TGTGCCAGCAGCCAAACAGGGGGCCGTGAGCAGTTCTTC.

Comments on this clone: One junction end disagrees with the germline gene, perhaps due to a read error. The CDR3 reads CSSSLGTGLQETQYF. CDR3 DNA sequence: TGTTCCAGCAGCTTAGGGACAGGCCTCCAAGAGACCCAGTACTTC. The genes are TRBV7-9 and TRBJ2-5; 8 bases map to TRBD1. The germline CDR1 and CDR2 sequences are SEHNR and FQNEAQ (reference sequence). CDR3 size: 15 residues.

This clone was picked up one time. The CDR3 here is CASSQGSSLAGGLQETQYF. DNA of the CDR3: TGTGCCAGCAGCCAAGGCTCCTCCCTAGCGGGGGGCCTCCAAGAGACCCAGTACTTC. The chain combines TRBV4-2 with TRBJ2-5; 11 positions agree with TRBD2. Germline CDR1 and CDR2: LGHNA and YNFKEQ. V gave up 1 base and J gave up 1 base; unmatched junction bases: 11. This CDR3 comprises 19 residues.

This chain's CDR3 is CASSRGDRAKGYGYTF. CDR3 bases: TGCGCCAGCAGCCGCGGAGACAGGGCCAAGGGCTATGGCTACACCTTC. The chain links TRBV5-1 to TRBJ1-2; 7 bases map to TRBD1. V was pared by 4 bases and J by 4 bases, with 13 bases of the junction left unmatched. The CDR3 has 16 amino acids. CDR1 is SGHRS and CDR2 is YFSETQ in the germline V gene.

The chain employs TRBV10-3 and TRBJ2-7; D perhaps matches TRBD1 (6 bases). This CDR3 region has 14 residues. Per germline, CDR1 ENHRY and CDR2 SYGVKD. V gave up 8 bases and J gave up 5 bases, with 19 bases separating them. Here the CDR3 DNA reads TGTGCCATCGCGATGATCGAAGGGACACACGAGCAGTACTTC. It yields the protein CAIAMIEGTHEQYF.

The gene calls are TRBV7-9 and TRBJ2-1; D is possibly TRBD1 (6 bases). The germline CDR1 and CDR2 sequences are SEHNR and FQNEAQ (reference sequence). This CDR3 region has 15 residues. The ends were cut back, 5 bases at V and 9 bases at J, with 20 bases in the middle. The CDR3 loop reads CASSTLRGGLGEQFF. The CDR3 DNA is TGTGCCAGCAGCACCCTCAGGGGTGGGTTGGGTGAGCAGTTCTTC.

The chain carries TRBV9 and TRBJ2-3; 10 positions match TRBD2. The CDR3 length is 17 residues. Unmatched junction bases numbered 11, after V lost 0 bases and J lost 7 bases. CDR1 and CDR2 from the germline V gene are SGDLS and YYNGEE. The CDR3 region is CASSVDISGRSGNTQYF. In DNA form, the CDR3 reads TGTGCCAGCAGCGTAGACATTAGCGGGAGGTCGGGAAATACGCAGTATTTT.

V usage is TRBV29-1 and J usage is TRBJ2-3, with 9 bases identical to TRBD1. Germline assignment: CDR1 SQVTM and CDR2 ANQGSEA. With V trimmed by 1 base and J by 2 bases, 13 bases remained unmatched. The CDR3 has 18 amino acids. CDR3 sequence (DNA): TGCAGCGTTGAAGTCCCGTCCGGGACAGGGTTCTACACAGATACGCAGTATTTT. It yields the protein CSVEVPSGTGFYTDTQYF.

The gene calls are TRBV10-2 and TRBJ2-3; TRBD2 aligns across 8 bases. The ends lost 2 bases at V and 6 bases at J; junction bases unmatched: 10. CDR1 is WSHSY, CDR2 SAAADI, per germline. The CDR3 runs to 16 residues. The CDR3 is CASSENSGGTRDTQYF. Here the CDR3 DNA reads TGCGCCAGCAGTGAGAACAGCGGGGGAACTCGGGATACGCAGTATTTT.

The CDR3 reads CASSYLTGRIPYEQYF. The DNA for the CDR3 is TGTGCCAGCAGTTACCTGACAGGGAGGATTCCCTACGAGCAGTACTTC. The rearrangement joins TRBV6-5 to TRBJ2-7, with D possibly TRBD1 on 7 matching bases. V lost 2 bases, J lost 2 bases, and 16 bases lay in between. This CDR3 is 16 amino acids long. Germline-derived CDR1 and CDR2 are MNHEY and SVGAGI.

V gene TRBV6-5 combines with J gene TRBJ2-1; a possible D gene is TRBD1 (6 bases). V lost 5 bases and J lost 6, with 17 bases in between. Germline V gene sequence: CDR1 MNHEY, CDR2 SVGAGI. The CDR3 extends over 15 amino acids. The CDR3 bases are TGTGCCAGCAGTCCTGAACCAAGACAGGTCAATGAGCAGTTCTTC. This gives the protein CASSPEPRQVNEQFF.

The J gene is TRBJ2-6, the V gene TRBV18; possibly TRBD2 for D (6 bases). Germline assignment: CDR1 KGHSH and CDR2 LQKENI. The germline V and J ends were trimmed by 4 bases and 0 bases, with 13 bases remaining between them. This CDR3 is 17 amino acids long. The CDR3 sequence is CASSLASASSGANVLTF. CDR3 coding DNA: TGTGCCAGCTCACTGGCTAGCGCTTCCTCTGGGGCCAACGTCCTGACTTTC.

This chain uses TRBV5-1 with TRBJ2-3, with D tentatively TRBD2 (5 bases). Germline CDR1 is SGHRS and CDR2 is YFSETQ. The V end was cut by 0 bases, the J end by 2 bases, with 7 bases between. The CDR3 length is 14 residues. CDR3 sequence (DNA): TGCGCCAGCAGCTTGGCAGCGGTCACAGATACGCAGTATTTT. It translates to CASSLAAVTDTQYF.

This CDR3 reads CASSQLWAKQETQYF. The CDR3 nucleotides are TGCGCCAGCAGCCAATTATGGGCCAAGCAAGAGACCCAGTACTTC. The gene calls are TRBV4-3 and TRBJ2-5; no clear D gene. The CDR3 covers 15 residues. Trimming took 2 bases from V and 2 from J, leaving 12 bases between them. The V gene's germline CDR1 is LGHNA and CDR2 YSLEER.

The rearrangement joins TRBV4-1 to TRBJ1-5, with TRBD1 identical over 8 bases. The CDR3 is 16 amino acids. After removal of 0 bases from V and 7 bases from J, the junction contained 8 bases not matched to a gene. Germline values: CDR1 MGHRA, CDR2 YSYEKL. CDR3 loop: CASSQEGGTGGQPQHF. The CDR3 nucleotides read TGCGCCAGCAGCCAAGAAGGAGGGACAGGCGGCCAGCCCCAGCATTTT.

J is TRBJ2-3 and V is TRBV7-7, with TRBD2 identical over 10 bases. Germline loops: CDR1 SSHAT, CDR2 FNYEAQ (reference sequence). This CDR3 region has 15 residues. The V and J ends lost 5 bases and 2 bases, in that order; junction bases with no gene match: 4. The CDR3 DNA reads as TGTGCCAGCAGCCCAGGACTAGCGGCCACAGATACGCAGTATTTT. Translation gives CASSPGLAATDTQYF. Based on the CDR3 plus reference TRBV7-7 and TRBJ2-3, the full variable domain is GAGVSQSPRYKVTKRGQDVTLRCDPISSHATLYWYQQALGQGPEFLTYFNYEAQPDKSGLPSDRFSAERPEGSISTLTIQRTEQRDSAMYRCASSPGLAATDTQYFGPGTRLTVL.